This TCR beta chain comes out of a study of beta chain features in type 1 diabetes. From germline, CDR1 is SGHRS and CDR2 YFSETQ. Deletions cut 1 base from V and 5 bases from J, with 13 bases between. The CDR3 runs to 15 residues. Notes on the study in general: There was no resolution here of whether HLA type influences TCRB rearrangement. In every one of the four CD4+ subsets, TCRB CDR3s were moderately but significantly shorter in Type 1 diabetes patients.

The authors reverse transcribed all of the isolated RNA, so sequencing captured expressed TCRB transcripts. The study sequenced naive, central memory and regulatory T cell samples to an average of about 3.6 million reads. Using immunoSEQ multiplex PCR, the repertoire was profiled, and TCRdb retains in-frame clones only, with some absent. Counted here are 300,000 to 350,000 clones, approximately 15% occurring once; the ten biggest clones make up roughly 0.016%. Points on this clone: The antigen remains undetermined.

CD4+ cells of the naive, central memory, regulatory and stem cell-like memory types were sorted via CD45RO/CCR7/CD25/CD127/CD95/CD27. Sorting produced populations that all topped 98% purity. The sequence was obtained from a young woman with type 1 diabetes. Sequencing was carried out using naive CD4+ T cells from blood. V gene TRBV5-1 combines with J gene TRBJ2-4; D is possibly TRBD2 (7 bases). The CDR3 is CASSLQEGGENIQYF. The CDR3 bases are TGCGCCAGCAGCTTGCAAGAAGGGGGGGAAAACATTCAGTACTTC. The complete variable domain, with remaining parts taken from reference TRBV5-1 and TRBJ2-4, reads KAGVTQTPRYLIKTRGQQVTLSCSPISGHRSVSWYQQTPGQGLQFLFEYFSETQRNKGNFPGRFSGRQFSNSRSEMNVSTLELGDSALYLCASSLQEGGENIQYFGAGTRLSVL.